This passage covers 20 T cell receptor beta chains from one sample sequenced in a study of blood T cell dynamics during melanoma immunotherapy. This table comes from immunoSEQ multiplex PCR, and its TCRdb copy is limited to in-frame clones, with some not included. The sample consists of more than 9,000 clones, about 90% of them appearing once. Time point indicated: week 3, after first cycle of checkpoint inhibitor. This specimen consisted of blood, obtained from a patient treated with checkpoint blockade. All receptors derive from a human donor with melanoma.

The genes are TRBV7-9 and TRBJ2-2; 9 bases fit TRBD2. Germline values: CDR1 SEHNR, CDR2 FQNEAQ (reference sequence). This CDR3 contains 14 residues. Trimming at V came to 6 bases and at J to 7 bases, leaving 6 bases not matched to a gene. This chain's CDR3 is CASSLGLAFGELFF. DNA of the CDR3: TGTGCCAGCAGTCTCGGACTAGCGTTCGGGGAGCTGTTTTTT.

J is TRBJ2-1 and V is TRBV14; maybe TRBD2 (5 bases). Germline V gene sequence: CDR1 SGHDN, CDR2 FVKESK. This CDR3 contains 14 residues. V lost 4 bases and J lost 4, with 11 bases in between. CDR3 sequence (DNA): TGTGCCAGCAGCCGCTCGGGAAGGTACAATGAGCAGTTCTTC. Translated, it gives CASSRSGRYNEQFF.

This clone was observed a handful of times. The same CDR3 can be traced to other DNA sequences in this sample. The chain couples TRBV19 to TRBJ2-6, with no clear D. The CDR3 covers 16 residues. CDR1 is LNHDA, CDR2 SQIVND, per germline (reference sequence). Trimming removed 4 bases at V and 0 bases at J, with 10 bases between. CDR3 residues: CASSSQTSSGANVLTF. The DNA of the CDR3 is TGTGCCAGTAGTAGTCAGACGAGCTCTGGGGCCAACGTCCTGACTTTC.

The V call is TRBV2, the J call TRBJ1-5; no firm D call. V lost 6 bases and J 3 bases, leaving 15 bases between the germline ends. The CDR3 spans 15 residues. Germline assignment: CDR1 SNHLY and CDR2 FYNNEI. DNA of the CDR3: TGTGCCAGCAGACCCCAAATAAATCCCAATCAGCCCCAGCATTTT. This sequence encodes CASRPQINPNQPQHF.

The chain couples TRBV5-1 to TRBJ1-5, with unresolved D. CDR1 and CDR2 from the germline V gene are SGHRS and YFSETQ. V lost 0 bases and J 4 bases, leaving 8 bases between the germline ends. This CDR3 has 14 amino acids. This chain's CDR3 is CASSLDGNNQPQHF. The CDR3 DNA follows: TGCGCCAGCAGCTTGGATGGGAATAATCAGCCCCAGCATTTT.

The chain carries TRBV30 and TRBJ1-5; 10 positions match TRBD1. CDR3 size: 14 residues. Germline trimming cut 5 bases from V and 2 bases from J; bases unmatched to any gene: 3. Germline loops: CDR1 GTSNPN, CDR2 SVGIG (reference sequence). CDR3 bases: TGTGCCTGGGACAGGGGGCGCGGCAATCAGCCCCAGCATTTT. Its translation is CAWDRGRGNQPQHF.

This chain uses TRBV5-1 with TRBJ2-1, with 10 bases identical to TRBD2. Germline V CDR1 and CDR2: SGHRS, YFSETQ. The CDR3 covers 16 residues. V shed 5 bases, J shed 4 bases, and the junction held 9 bases outside the gene matches. In DNA form, the CDR3 reads TGCGCCAGCAGAGAAACTCCTAGCGGGGGATACAATGAGCAGTTCTTC. Amino acids: CASRETPSGGYNEQFF.

This sequence joins TRBV7-8 and TRBJ2-2, with TRBD1 as a possible D gene (6 bases). There are 14 residues in the CDR3. V lost 5 bases to trimming and J lost 4 bases, with 11 bases between them. Germline CDR1 SGHVS, CDR2 FQNEAQ. The chain's CDR3 is CASSLHRATGELFF. DNA for the CDR3: TGTGCCAGCAGCCTTCACAGGGCCACCGGGGAGCTGTTTTTT.

V is TRBV5-5 and J is TRBJ1-3; D is undetermined. The ends were cut back, 4 bases at V and 0 bases at J, with 14 bases in the middle. CDR3 length: 16 residues. The germline V gene encodes CDR1 SGHKS and CDR2 YYEKEE (reference sequence). The CDR3 is CASSDLVLISGNTIYF. In DNA, the CDR3 is TGTGCCAGCAGCGACCTAGTGCTCATCTCTGGAAACACCATATATTTT.

This chain joins TRBV5-6 and TRBJ1-4; no definite D call. Trimming took 2 bases from V and 7 from J, leaving 12 bases between them. The CDR3 covers 14 residues. The germline V gene encodes CDR1 SGHDT and CDR2 YYEEEE. CDR3 in amino acids: CASSFSGVGEKLFF. The CDR3 nucleotides read TGTGCCAGCAGCTTTAGCGGGGTTGGTGAAAAACTGTTTTTT.

This CDR3 reads CASSETGVNEKLFF. The CDR3 DNA is TGTGCCAGCAGTGAAACAGGGGTAAATGAAAAACTGTTTTTT. This rearrangement joins TRBV5-4 to TRBJ1-4; TRBD1 matches at 7 bases. The CDR3 covers 14 residues. Trimming removed 5 bases from V and 5 bases from J; junction bases left unmatched: 6. Germline V lookup: CDR1 SGHNT, CDR2 YYREEE (reference sequence).

The chain employs TRBV7-3 and TRBJ2-2; D not certain. The V gene lost 1 base and the J gene lost 4 bases, with 4 bases spanning the gap. The germline gives CDR1 SGHTA, CDR2 FQGTGA. The CDR3 sequence is 13 residues long. Written as DNA, the CDR3 is TGTGCCAGCAGCTTAAGAGTCACCGGGGAGCTGTTTTTT. Translating gives CASSLRVTGELFF.

This sequence joins TRBV6-6 and TRBJ2-2; 9 bases align to TRBD2. CDR1 and CDR2 (germline): MNHNY, SVGAGI (reference sequence). V lost 6 bases and J lost 0; bases outside the gene matches: 5. The CDR3 consists of 16 residues. The DNA of the CDR3 is TGTGCCAGCAGAAATAGCGGGGGCGCGAACACCGGGGAGCTGTTTTTT. It translates to CASRNSGGANTGELFF.

The rearrangement joins TRBV4-3 to TRBJ2-6, with D possibly being TRBD2 (5 bases). The ends were cut back, 1 base at V and 2 bases at J, with 12 bases in the middle. CDR3 length: 17 amino acids. Germline values: CDR1 LGHNA, CDR2 YSLEER. CDR3 sequence reads: CASSQVSEGTGANVLTF. DNA of the CDR3: TGCGCCAGCAGCCAAGTTTCCGAGGGTACTGGGGCCAACGTCCTGACTTTC.

The chain recombines TRBV7-9 with TRBJ1-1; D gene unclear. V dropped 2 bases and J dropped 9 bases, with 13 bases sitting between them. Germline CDR1 is SEHNR and CDR2 is FQNEAQ (reference sequence). There are 13 residues in the CDR3. The CDR3 is CASSLPGLTKAFF. The DNA for the CDR3 is TGTGCCAGCAGCTTACCGGGCCTGACTAAAGCTTTCTTT.

Written as DNA, the CDR3 is TGTGCCAGCAGTGAGGCTAGGGCCGGAGAGGGGTACGAGCAGTACGTC. Protein: CASSEARAGEGYEQYV. The rearrangement joins TRBV6-1 to TRBJ2-7, with D perhaps being TRBD1 or TRBD2 (5 bases each). V lost 3 bases, J lost 4 bases, and 19 bases lay in between. Germline-derived CDR1 and CDR2 are MNHNS and SASEGT. The CDR3 covers 16 residues.

This clone was seen more than once but under ten times. This chain connects TRBV11-2 to TRBJ1-3; D possibly corresponds to TRBD1 (5 bases). This CDR3 region has 17 residues. CDR1 and CDR2 (germline): SGHAT, FQNNGV. V lost 5 bases to trimming and J lost 0 bases, with 17 bases between them. The CDR3 sequence: CASSTVGGRTSGNTIYF. The DNA of the CDR3 is TGTGCCAGCAGCACCGTGGGGGGGAGGACCTCTGGAAACACCATATATTTT.

This sequence joins TRBV4-3 and TRBJ2-5, with 7 bases lining up with TRBD1. CDR3 size: 13 residues. The germline CDR1 and CDR2 sequences are LGHNA and YSLEER. Losses at the gene ends were 5 bases for V and 4 bases for J; bases not matched to a gene: 4. The CDR3 DNA sequence: TGCGCCAGCAGCGAGGGGGCGGGAGAGACCCAGTACTTC. This encodes CASSEGAGETQYF.

This clone has a handful of counts. The rearrangement uses TRBV7-9 and TRBJ1-5; maybe TRBD1 (6 bases). CDR3 length: 14 residues. Germline CDR1 and CDR2: SEHNR and FQNEAQ (reference sequence). Trimming shortened V by 1 base and J by 5 bases, and 9 bases separated the two germline ends. The CDR3 sequence is CASSLGTGHQPQHF. For the CDR3, the DNA is TGTGCCAGCAGCTTAGGAACAGGGCATCAGCCCCAGCATTTT.

The genes are TRBV12-2 and TRBJ1-2. TRBV12-2 is recorded as a pseudogene. The CDR3 has 15 amino acids. The CDR3 protein is CASRFSTEPNYGYTF. CDR3 nucleotide sequence: TGTGCAAGTCGCTTCTCGACCGAGCCCAACTATGGCTACACCTTC.